A single sample is the source of the 28 T cell receptor beta chains below, sequenced in a study of Ad26.COV2.S vaccination and SARS-CoV-2 variants. Treatment denoted: roughly 20 received Ad26.COV2.S at low or high dose, single or two shots; roughly 5 received placebo; per-sample allocation not given. All samples were drawn on day 63, counting from the first vaccine or placebo injection. Profiled with immunoSEQ multiplex PCR; TCRdb holds only in-frame clones, not every one. The data contain over 400,000 clones, approximately 92% of them singletons. The sequencing here drew on peripheral blood, taken in a trial of Ad26.COV2.S vaccine versus placebo. The receptor set was obtained from a person aged 18-60 years who received the Ad26.COV2.S COVID-19 vaccine or a placebo.

The rearrangement joins TRBV20-1 to TRBJ2-3, with 8 bases lining up with TRBD1. The V gene's germline CDR1 is DFQATT and CDR2 SNEGSKA (reference sequence). CDR3 size: 15 residues. V was clipped by 3 bases and J by 0 bases; unmatched bases: 5. The CDR3 sequence is CSASNRGTSTDTQYF. CDR3 nucleotide sequence: TGCAGTGCTAGTAACAGGGGGACTAGCACAGATACGCAGTATTTT.

The rearrangement joins TRBV7-3 to TRBJ2-2, with 7 bases matching TRBD1. Per germline, CDR1 SGHTA and CDR2 FQGTGA. The V gene end was trimmed by 1 base and the J gene end by 6 bases; junction bases not matched to a gene: 5. The length of the CDR3 is 15 residues. The CDR3 region is CASSLMTGKSGELFF. The CDR3 DNA sequence: TGTGCCAGCAGCTTAATGACAGGGAAATCCGGGGAGCTGTTTTTT.

V and J are TRBV10-1 and TRBJ2-1, with 8 bases fitting TRBD1. The V gene end was trimmed by 6 bases and the J gene end by 7 bases; junction bases not matched to a gene: 11. This CDR3 contains 15 residues. Germline V gene data show CDR1 as WNHNN and CDR2 as SYGVQD (reference sequence). The CDR3 DNA is TGCGCCAGCAGCGATCAGGGGGCGATTACAAATGAGCAGTTCTTC. Translation: CASSDQGAITNEQFF.

This rearrangement joins TRBV2 to TRBJ2-1; D possibly corresponds to TRBD2 (5 bases). There are 12 residues in the CDR3. Trimming shortened V by 7 bases and J by 6 bases, and 10 bases separated the two germline ends. Germline CDR1 is SNHLY and CDR2 is FYNNEI. The CDR3 protein is CASTSLANEQFF. DNA of the CDR3: TGTGCCAGCACCTCCCTAGCCAATGAGCAGTTCTTC. The entire variable domain, with the rest obtained from reference TRBV2 and TRBJ2-1, is as follows: EPEVTQTPSHQVTQMGQEVILRCVPISNHLYFYWYRQILGQKVEFLVSFYNNEISEKSEIFDDQFSVERPDGSNFTLKIRSTKLEDSAMYFCASTSLANEQFFGPGTRLTVL.

The chain couples TRBV7-9 to TRBJ2-5; D unclear. From germline, CDR1 is SEHNR and CDR2 FQNEAQ (reference sequence). The CDR3 is 14 residues long. Trimming shortened V by 1 base and J by 0 bases, and 6 bases separated the two germline ends. The CDR3 DNA is TGTGCCAGCAGCTTAGGCACTCACCAAGAGACCCAGTACTTC. This encodes CASSLGTHQETQYF.

The chain recombines TRBV7-6 with TRBJ2-1; 11 nucleotides line up with TRBD2. This CDR3 is 16 amino acids long. Trimming at V came to 0 bases and at J to 15 bases, leaving 13 bases not matched to a gene. Germline CDR1 is SGHVS and CDR2 is FNYEAQ. This CDR3 is CASSLAGSRLAGGLFF. The DNA of the CDR3 is TGTGCCAGCAGCTTAGCTGGTAGTCGGCTAGCGGGAGGTCTGTTCTTC.

This chain joins TRBV11-2 and TRBJ2-2, with 11 positions matching TRBD2. Per the germline V gene, CDR1 is SGHAT and CDR2 is FQNNGV. The CDR3 runs 15 residues. V shed 4 bases and J 6 bases; nucleotides not matched to a gene: 4. The CDR3 DNA is TGTGCCAGCAGCTGGAGACTAGCGGGGCCCGGGGAGCTGTTTTTT. It codes for CASSWRLAGPGELFF.

This clone was observed a handful of times. The chain recombines TRBV15 with TRBJ2-6; D not resolved. Germline V lookup: CDR1 LNHNV, CDR2 YYDKDF (reference sequence). The CDR3 covers 15 residues. The V end lost 5 bases, the J end lost 2 bases, and 10 bases lay between the germline ends. The CDR3, as DNA: TGTGCCACCAGCCCCCGGACCCCTGGGGCCAACGTCCTGACTTTC. As protein: CATSPRTPGANVLTF.

The chain combines TRBV6-2 or TRBV6-3 with TRBJ2-7; TRBD1 aligns across 9 bases. Germline CDR1 MNHEY, CDR2 SVGEGT. The CDR3 loop spans 16 amino acids. Losses at the gene ends were 2 bases for V and 7 bases for J; bases not matched to a gene: 12. In DNA form, the CDR3 reads TGTGCCAGCAGTTACCCACCGGGACAGGGTCGAGGTGAGCAGTACTTC. This sequence encodes CASSYPPGQGRGEQYF.

The gene calls are TRBV5-1 and TRBJ1-6; the D is unclear. Trimming removed 0 bases at V and 5 bases at J, with 6 bases between. Germline lookup yields CDR1 SGHRS and CDR2 YFSETQ. This CDR3 region has 14 residues. The CDR3: CASSLGSNNSPLHF. The CDR3 DNA reads as TGCGCCAGCAGCTTGGGATCGAATAATTCACCCCTCCACTTT.

CDR3 bases: TGTGCCAGCAGTGAAGGAGTCTGGGACACCGGTGGGGAGCAGTACTTC. As protein: CASSEGVWDTGGEQYF. The chain employs TRBV2 and TRBJ2-7, with TRBD1 as a possible D gene (6 bases). This CDR3 spans 16 amino acids. CDR1 is SNHLY, CDR2 FYNNEI, per germline. V lost 1 base, J lost 7 bases, and 20 bases lay in between.

The genes are TRBV5-1 and TRBJ2-1, with 15 bases fitting TRBD2. The CDR3 has 14 amino acids. V was pared by 2 bases and J by 10 bases, with 1 base of the junction left unmatched. Germline V gene data show CDR1 as SGHRS and CDR2 as YFSETQ. The CDR3 here is CASSFGTSGREQFF. CDR3 sequence (DNA): TGCGCCAGCAGCTTTGGGACTAGCGGGAGGGAGCAGTTCTTC.

This clone was seen a single time. The chain joins TRBV19 to TRBJ2-1; tentative D call: TRBD2 (6 bases). Trimming pared 0 bases from V and 7 bases from J, leaving 10 bases between. This CDR3 has 14 residues. Per the germline V gene, CDR1 is LNHDA and CDR2 is SQIVND (reference sequence). The CDR3 loop reads CASSIDRGWNEQFF. In nucleotides, the CDR3 is TGTGCCAGTAGTATAGATCGGGGGTGGAATGAGCAGTTCTTC.

The J gene is TRBJ2-6, the V gene TRBV5-4; D gene unclear. Germline CDR1 is SGHNT and CDR2 is YYREEE (reference sequence). The germline V and J ends were trimmed by 4 bases and 0 bases, with 11 bases remaining between them. The CDR3 covers 16 residues. The chain's CDR3 is CASSPGRRSGANVLTF. The DNA of the CDR3 is TGTGCCAGCAGCCCTGGACGGCGCTCTGGGGCCAACGTCCTGACTTTC.

This rearrangement joins TRBV24-1 to TRBJ2-3; TRBD2 agrees at 10 bases. CDR3 length: 17 amino acids. Germline V gene data show CDR1 as KGHDR and CDR2 as SFDVKD. V shed 0 bases and J 0 bases; nucleotides not matched to a gene: 2. The CDR3 DNA follows: TGTGCCACCAGTGATTTGCGGACTAGCGGCAGCACAGATACGCAGTATTTT. It is translated as CATSDLRTSGSTDTQYF.

This chain joins TRBV6-5 and TRBJ1-1; weak D call: TRBD1 (5 bases). CDR3 size: 15 residues. V was clipped by 0 bases and J by 0 bases, with 8 bases between them. The V gene's germline CDR1 is MNHEY and CDR2 SVGAGI. The DNA of the CDR3 is TGTGCCAGCAGTTACTCAAGGGGTATGAACACTGAAGCTTTCTTT. Protein product: CASSYSRGMNTEAFF.

The chain uses TRBV4-2 and TRBJ1-1; D is ambiguous. The germline V gene has CDR1 LGHNA and CDR2 YNFKEQ. Trimming took off 5 bases at V and 2 bases at J, with 15 bases between the two ends. The CDR3 is 15 amino acids. The CDR3, as DNA: TGTGCCAGCAGCGGTCTTAGGGCCGGCAACACTGAAGCTTTCTTT. It is translated as CASSGLRAGNTEAFF.

V and J are TRBV7-2 and TRBJ2-1; no definite D call. V was shortened by 1 base and J by 10 bases, with 14 bases between the two germline ends. The CDR3 is made up of 14 amino acids. The V gene's germline CDR1 is SGHTA and CDR2 FQGNSA. Here the CDR3 DNA reads TGTGCCAGCAGCTTAGAGGTCCAGCGCCGGGAGCAGTTCTTC. Translation: CASSLEVQRREQFF. The whole variable domain, filled in from reference TRBV7-2 and TRBJ2-1, reads GAGVSQSPSNKVTEKGKDVELRCDPISGHTALYWYRQSLGQGLEFLIYFQGNSAPDKSGLPSDRFSAERTGGSVSTLTIQRTQQEDSAVYLCASSLEVQRREQFFGPGTRLTVL.

The chain combines TRBV4-2 with TRBJ1-4; D is possibly TRBD1 (5 bases). Trimming pared 1 base from V and 10 bases from J, leaving 10 bases between. The CDR3 is 13 residues long. Germline V gene data show CDR1 as LGHNA and CDR2 as YNFKEQ. The CDR3 DNA follows: TGTGCCAGCAGCCAAGGGGGCAGGAGAAAACTGTTTTTT. It yields the protein CASSQGGRRKLFF.

The chain employs TRBV6-5 and TRBJ1-1, with D tentatively TRBD1 (5 bases). The CDR3 has 14 amino acids. The ends were cut back, 7 bases at V and 10 bases at J, with 22 bases in the middle. The germline gives CDR1 MNHEY, CDR2 SVGAGI. Written as DNA, the CDR3 is TGTGCCAGCAATCCTGGCCCCGGGGACGTAGGAGCTTTCTTT. The encoded protein is CASNPGPGDVGAFF.

The chain uses TRBV6-6 and TRBJ2-7; weak D call: TRBD1 (6 bases). V gave up 0 bases and J gave up 2 bases, with 8 bases separating them. The CDR3 totals 14 residues. Per germline, CDR1 MNHNY and CDR2 SVGAGI (reference sequence). The CDR3 is CASSYSRGPYEQYV. The CDR3 DNA sequence: TGTGCCAGCAGTTACTCCAGGGGTCCCTACGAGCAGTACGTC.

In DNA form, the CDR3 reads TGTGCCAGCAGCCTCCTCCTACCACCCTACAATGAGCAGTTCTTC. Amino acid sequence: CASSLLLPPYNEQFF. This chain links TRBV7-2 with TRBJ2-1; D is undetermined. The V end lost 5 bases, the J end lost 2 bases, and 13 bases lay between the germline ends. The length of the CDR3 is 15 residues. From germline, CDR1 is SGHTA and CDR2 FQGNSA. The entire variable domain, with the rest obtained from reference TRBV7-2 and TRBJ2-1, is as follows: GAGVSQSPSNKVTEKGKDVELRCDPISGHTALYWYRQSLGQGLEFLIYFQGNSAPDKSGLPSDRFSAERTGGSVSTLTIQRTQQEDSAVYLCASSLLLPPYNEQFFGPGTRLTVL.

The chain carries TRBV29-1 and TRBJ2-5, with D perhaps TRBD1 (5 bases). This CDR3 has 13 amino acids. Germline V gene lookup returns CDR1 SQVTM and CDR2 ANQGSEA. Trimming stripped 3 bases from V and 0 bases from J, with 8 bases between. CDR3 protein: CSVDSGYQETQYF. For the CDR3, the DNA is TGCAGCGTTGATTCAGGGTACCAAGAGACCCAGTACTTC.

The CDR3 spells CASSRGLAGVPETQYF. CDR3 nucleotide sequence: TGTGCCAGCAGCCGGGGGCTAGCGGGAGTACCGGAGACCCAGTACTTC. This chain connects TRBV7-8 to TRBJ2-5; 10 bases align to TRBD2. CDR1 and CDR2 (germline): SGHVS, FQNEAQ. The CDR3 runs to 16 residues. V trimming: 5 bases; J trimming: 5 bases; junction bases outside the gene matches: 11.

In its sample, this clone was seen once. The chain joins TRBV24-1 to TRBJ2-5; TRBD2 might be the D (6 bases). Germline loops: CDR1 KGHDR, CDR2 SFDVKD. V was clipped by 6 bases and J by 1 base, with 17 bases between them. The CDR3 is 16 amino acids. In DNA form, the CDR3 reads TGTGCCACCAGTTCCCCGGATGGCGGGGTCCAAGAGACCCAGTACTTC. It is translated as CATSSPDGGVQETQYF.

Of note for this clone: Other DNA sequences in the same sample also yield this CDR3. The chain carries TRBV4-1 and TRBJ1-1, with D uncertain. This CDR3 is 14 amino acids long. CDR1 is MGHRA, CDR2 YSYEKL, per germline. Trimming removed 2 bases from V and 0 bases from J, with 7 bases in between. CDR3 bases: TGCGCCAGCAGCCAAAGGCTGCTGAACACTGAAGCTTTCTTT. Protein product: CASSQRLLNTEAFF.

V is TRBV3-1 (or the pseudogene TRBV3-2) and J is TRBJ1-2; 8 nucleotides align to TRBD1. CDR1 and CDR2 (germline): LGHDT, YNNKEL (reference sequence). The CDR3 has 16 residues. The trim removed 0 bases at V and 3 bases at J, leaving 6 bases unmatched. The CDR3 region is CASSQDQGAAHYGYTF. The CDR3 bases are TGTGCCAGCAGCCAAGATCAGGGGGCGGCTCACTATGGCTACACCTTC.

In DNA form, the CDR3 reads TGTGCCAGCAGCTTGTGTGGACGGGGAAACTACGAGCAGTACTTC. Protein product: CASSLCGRGNYEQYF. V is TRBV5-4 and J is TRBJ2-7; D is possibly TRBD2 (5 bases). Trimming took off 1 base at V and 3 bases at J, with 14 bases between the two ends. Germline V gives CDR1 SGHNT, CDR2 YYREEE (reference sequence). CDR3 length: 15 amino acids.